The next 21 T cell receptor beta chains were all read from a single sample in a study of blood T cell repertoires in COVID-19. The protocol was immunoSEQ multiplex PCR, while the TCRdb copy is restricted to in-frame clones and leaves out a portion. This table holds about 130,000 clones, about 86% found once. The sequenced sample consisted of peripheral blood. The receptors were sampled from a woman older than 75 with acute or convalescent COVID-19.

The chain is built from TRBV7-7 and TRBJ2-1; TRBD2 agrees at 7 bases. Unmatched junction bases numbered 10, after V lost 5 bases and J lost 6 bases. Germline CDR1 and CDR2: SSHAT and FNYEAQ (reference sequence). The CDR3 loop spans 15 amino acids. CDR3 region: CASSRDGLVGNEQFF. The CDR3 DNA sequence: TGTGCCAGCAGCAGAGACGGACTAGTAGGCAATGAGCAGTTCTTC.

The chain combines TRBV12-5 with TRBJ1-2, with D maybe TRBD1 (5 bases). The CDR3 extends over 16 amino acids. CDR1 LGHNT and CDR2 FRNRAP come from the germline V gene. Trimming stripped 0 bases from V and 5 bases from J, with 16 bases between. CDR3 in DNA: TGTGCTAGTGGTTTGGTAGGCCGGGGGAGGGTGTATGGCTACACCTTC. Translation gives CASGLVGRGRVYGYTF.

J is TRBJ2-7 and V is TRBV3-1 (or the pseudogene TRBV3-2); no definite D call. The V gene's germline CDR1 is LGHDT and CDR2 YNNKEL (reference sequence). The CDR3 consists of 12 residues. V lost 4 bases and J lost 0, with 4 bases in between. CDR3 nucleotide sequence: TGTGCCAGCAGCCGCTACTCCTACGAGCAGTACTTC. Its protein is CASSRYSYEQYF.

This clone showed up just once. The gene calls are TRBV5-4 and TRBJ2-5, with D tentatively TRBD2 (6 bases). This CDR3 has 16 amino acids. Per the germline V gene, CDR1 is SGHNT and CDR2 is YYREEE (reference sequence). V lost 4 bases to trimming and J lost 4 bases, with 20 bases between them. The CDR3 DNA reads as TGTGCCAGCAGCCGGGACGGGGGAAGCGGAGGAGAGACCCAGTACTTC. Amino acid sequence: CASSRDGGSGGETQYF.

The gene calls are TRBV3-1 (or the pseudogene TRBV3-2) and TRBJ1-5; 7 bases line up with TRBD1. V lost 6 bases to trimming and J lost 7 bases; unmatched junction nucleotides: 6. CDR1 LGHDT and CDR2 YNNKEL come from the germline V gene (reference sequence). The CDR3 has 13 residues. The CDR3 loop reads CASSLTGAQPQHF. The CDR3 DNA is TGTGCCAGCAGTCTTACAGGGGCCCAGCCCCAGCATTTT.

CDR3 in DNA: TGTGCCAGCAACCTGGACAGTGGAGGAGCAGATACGCAGTATTTT. As protein: CASNLDSGGADTQYF. The chain carries TRBV6-5 and TRBJ2-3; possible D gene TRBD1, 6 bases. Germline values: CDR1 MNHEY, CDR2 SVGAGI. This CDR3 has 15 residues. Trimming removed 7 bases at V and 4 bases at J, with 18 bases between.

The J gene is TRBJ1-1, the V gene TRBV28; D gene ambiguous. Trimming pared 1 base from V and 5 bases from J, leaving 8 bases between. CDR3 length: 13 residues. From germline, CDR1 is MDHEN and CDR2 SYDVKM. The DNA for the CDR3 is TGTGCCAGCAGTTTATCACAGCAAACTGAAGCTTTCTTT. Its translation is CASSLSQQTEAFF.

The CDR3 nucleotides are TGTGCCAGCAGCAGAGCGGCTGGGCTGCAATCTGGGGCCAACGTCCTGACTTTC. Translation: CASSRAAGLQSGANVLTF. The genes are TRBV5-4 and TRBJ2-6; weak D call: TRBD2 (5 bases). CDR1 and CDR2 from the germline V gene are SGHNT and YYREEE (reference sequence). The CDR3 covers 18 residues. V lost 4 bases to trimming and J lost 1 base, with 18 bases between them. Drawing the rest from reference TRBV5-4 and TRBJ2-6, the complete variable domain is ETGVTQSPTHLIKTRGQQVTLRCSSQSGHNTVSWYQQALGQGPQFIFQYYREEENGRGNFPPRFSGLQFPNYSSELNVNALELDDSALYLCASSRAAGLQSGANVLTFGAGSRLTVL.

The chain combines TRBV18 with TRBJ1-1, with TRBD1 as a possible D gene (5 bases). Germline V CDR1 and CDR2: KGHSH, LQKENI. The V gene lost 3 bases and the J gene lost 7 bases, with 18 bases spanning the gap. The CDR3 totals 15 residues. The CDR3 region is CASSPDTVGNLEAFF. The CDR3 nucleotides read TGTGCCAGCTCACCGGACACAGTCGGAAATCTTGAAGCTTTCTTT.

This rearrangement joins TRBV27 to TRBJ1-6; D gene uncertain. V lost 5 bases to trimming and J lost 7 bases, with 12 bases between them. This CDR3 is 14 amino acids long. The V gene's germline CDR1 is MNHEY and CDR2 SMNVEV (reference sequence). The DNA of the CDR3 is TGTGCCAGCAGTCCCCCGGGTGGAAATTCACCCCTCCACTTT. Protein: CASSPPGGNSPLHF.

This rearrangement joins TRBV5-1 to TRBJ1-1; tentatively, D is TRBD1 (6 bases). Germline V gene data show CDR1 as SGHRS and CDR2 as YFSETQ. V was cut by 5 bases and J by 3 bases, with 17 bases left in between. The CDR3 runs 15 residues. This CDR3 is CASSSGGGRDTEAFF. Written as DNA, the CDR3 is TGCGCCAGCAGTTCAGGCGGGGGGCGCGACACTGAAGCTTTCTTT.

The chain links TRBV6-5 to TRBJ1-2, with 9 nucleotides matching TRBD1. Germline V gives CDR1 MNHEY, CDR2 SVGAGI. The CDR3 covers 14 residues. Trimming removed 6 bases from V and 3 bases from J; junction bases left unmatched: 5. CDR3 nucleotide sequence: TGTGCCAGCAGCACAGGACAGGGGTACTATGGCTACACCTTC. Its protein product is CASSTGQGYYGYTF.

The chain joins TRBV5-4 to TRBJ2-5, with TRBD1 matching 8 bases. Germline V CDR1 and CDR2: SGHNT, YYREEE (reference sequence). The V segment lost 2 bases and the J segment 0 bases; nucleotides outside the gene matches: 6. The CDR3 spans 16 residues. This chain's CDR3 is CASSFETGVNQETQYF. DNA for the CDR3: TGTGCCAGCAGCTTTGAGACAGGGGTAAACCAAGAGACCCAGTACTTC.

The genes are TRBV11-3 and TRBJ1-1, with 10 bases fitting TRBD1. This CDR3 spans 15 amino acids. Germline trimming cut 5 bases from V and 3 bases from J; bases unmatched to any gene: 6. Germline CDR1 is SGHNT and CDR2 is YENEEA. The CDR3 is CASSGGTGVDTEAFF. The CDR3 nucleotides read TGTGCCAGCAGCGGGGGGACAGGGGTTGACACTGAAGCTTTCTTT.

The V call is TRBV7-2, the J call TRBJ1-1; 9 nucleotides line up with TRBD1. The germline CDR1 and CDR2 sequences are SGHTA and FQGNSA. J gave up 1 base and V 5 bases, and 5 bases lay outside the gene matches. CDR3 size: 15 residues. The CDR3 DNA is TGTGCCAGCAGCAGAGGGACAGGGCCGAACACTGAAGCTTTCTTT. Its protein product is CASSRGTGPNTEAFF.

The chain links TRBV5-1 to TRBJ2-5; the match to TRBD1 covers 9 bases. The CDR3 extends over 15 amino acids. Unmatched junction bases numbered 4, after V lost 0 bases and J lost 4 bases. Germline CDR1 reads SGHRS; CDR2 reads YFSETQ. The CDR3 DNA reads TGCGCCAGCAGCTTGGGCTGGACAGGGGTAGAGACCCAGTACTTC. Protein: CASSLGWTGVETQYF. Full variable domain (remainder filled in from reference TRBV5-1 and TRBJ2-5): KAGVTQTPRYLIKTRGQQVTLSCSPISGHRSVSWYQQTPGQGLQFLFEYFSETQRNKGNFPGRFSGRQFSNSRSEMNVSTLELGDSALYLCASSLGWTGVETQYFGPGTRLLVL.

The chain carries TRBV3-1 (or the pseudogene TRBV3-2) and TRBJ2-4; TRBD1 matches 9 bases. This CDR3 is 15 amino acids long. Germline values: CDR1 LGHDT, CDR2 YNNKEL (reference sequence). The junction had 6 bases not matched to a gene; V was cut back by 3 bases and J by 6 bases. CDR3 in amino acids: CASSQGQGIINIQYF. CDR3 coding DNA: TGTGCCAGCAGCCAGGGACAGGGAATAATAAACATTCAGTACTTC.

As regards this clone: The junction shows a germline mismatch at one end, possibly a read error. The V call is TRBV27, the J call TRBJ1-1; 10 bases are a match to TRBD1. The V gene's germline CDR1 is MNHEY and CDR2 SMNVEV (reference sequence). The CDR3 extends over 15 amino acids. CDR3 residues: CASNLRQGASTEAFF. CDR3 bases: TGTGCCAGCAATTTAAGACAGGGGGCGTCCACTGAAGCTTTCTTT.

V usage is TRBV19 and J usage is TRBJ1-5; D might be TRBD1 (6 bases). V lost 5 bases and J 1 base, leaving 15 bases between the germline ends. Germline CDR1 is LNHDA and CDR2 is SQIVND (reference sequence). CDR3 length: 16 amino acids. DNA of the CDR3: TGTGCCAGTAGTCCGCGCGGGGGCCACAGCAATCAGCCCCAGCATTTT. It codes for CASSPRGGHSNQPQHF.

The gene calls are TRBV5-4 and TRBJ1-1; D may be TRBD1 (5 bases). The V end was cut by 4 bases, the J end by 1 base, with 11 bases between. Germline V gives CDR1 SGHNT, CDR2 YYREEE (reference sequence). The CDR3 consists of 14 residues. The DNA of the CDR3 is TGTGCCAGCAGCCACCGCGGGGGGAACACTGAAGCTTTCTTT. Protein: CASSHRGGNTEAFF.

J is TRBJ2-5 and V is TRBV18, with D tentatively TRBD2 (5 bases). Germline lookup yields CDR1 KGHSH and CDR2 LQKENI. Trimming cost V 3 bases and J 3 bases, with 11 bases left between them. This CDR3 is built from 14 residues. The CDR3 nucleotides are TGTGCCAGCTCACCGGGGAGAGAAGAAGAGACCCAGTACTTC. This encodes CASSPGREEETQYF.